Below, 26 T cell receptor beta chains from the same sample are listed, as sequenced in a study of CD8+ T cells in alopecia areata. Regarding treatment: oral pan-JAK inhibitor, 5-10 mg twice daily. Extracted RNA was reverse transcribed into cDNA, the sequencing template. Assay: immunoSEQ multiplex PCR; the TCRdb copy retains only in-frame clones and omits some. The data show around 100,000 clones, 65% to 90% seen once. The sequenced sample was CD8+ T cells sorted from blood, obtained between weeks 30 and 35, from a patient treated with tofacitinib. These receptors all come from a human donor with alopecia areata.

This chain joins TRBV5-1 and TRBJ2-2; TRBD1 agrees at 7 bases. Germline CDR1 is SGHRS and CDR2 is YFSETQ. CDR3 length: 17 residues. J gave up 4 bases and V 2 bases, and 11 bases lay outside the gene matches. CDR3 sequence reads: CASSFPVDRESTGELFF. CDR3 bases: TGCGCCAGCAGCTTTCCCGTCGACAGGGAGAGCACCGGGGAGCTGTTTTTT.

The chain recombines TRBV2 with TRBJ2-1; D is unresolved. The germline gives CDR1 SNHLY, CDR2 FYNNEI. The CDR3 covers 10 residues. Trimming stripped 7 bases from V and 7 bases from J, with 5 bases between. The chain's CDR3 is CASMGNEQFF. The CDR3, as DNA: TGTGCCAGCATGGGGAATGAGCAGTTCTTC.

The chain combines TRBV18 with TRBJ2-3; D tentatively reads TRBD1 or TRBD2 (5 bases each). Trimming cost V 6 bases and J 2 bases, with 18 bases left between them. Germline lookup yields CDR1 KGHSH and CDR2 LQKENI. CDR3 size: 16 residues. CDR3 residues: CASSPGPSGATDTQYF. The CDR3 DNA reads TGTGCCAGCTCCCCCGGGCCTTCCGGGGCCACAGATACGCAGTATTTT. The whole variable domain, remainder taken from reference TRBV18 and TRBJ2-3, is NAGVMQNPRHLVRRRGQEARLRCSPMKGHSHVYWYRQLPEEGLKFMVYLQKENIIDESGMPKERFSAEFPKEGPSILRIQQVVRGDSAAYFCASSPGPSGATDTQYFGPGTRLTVL.

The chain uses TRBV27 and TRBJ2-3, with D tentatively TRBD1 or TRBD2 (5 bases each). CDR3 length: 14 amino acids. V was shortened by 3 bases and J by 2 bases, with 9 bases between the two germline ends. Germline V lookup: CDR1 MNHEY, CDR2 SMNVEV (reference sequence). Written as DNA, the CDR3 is TGTGCCAGCAGTTTGGGGGTTAACACAGATACGCAGTATTTT. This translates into CASSLGVNTDTQYF.

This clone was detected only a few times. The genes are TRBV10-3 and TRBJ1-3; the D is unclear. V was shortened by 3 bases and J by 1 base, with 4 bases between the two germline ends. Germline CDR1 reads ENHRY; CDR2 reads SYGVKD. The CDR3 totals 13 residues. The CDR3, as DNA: TGTGCCATCAGTGAAGGTTCTGGAAACACCATATATTTT. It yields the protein CAISEGSGNTIYF.

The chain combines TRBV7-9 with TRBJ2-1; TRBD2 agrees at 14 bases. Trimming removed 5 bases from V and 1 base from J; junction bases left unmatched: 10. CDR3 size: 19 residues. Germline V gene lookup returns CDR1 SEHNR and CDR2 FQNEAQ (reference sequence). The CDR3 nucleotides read TGTGCCAGCAGCCCGTCCCGAAGGACTAGCGGGAGGTCCTACAATGAGCAGTTCTTC. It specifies CASSPSRRTSGRSYNEQFF. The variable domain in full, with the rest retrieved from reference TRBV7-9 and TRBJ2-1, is DTGVSQNPRHKITKRGQNVTFRCDPISEHNRLYWYRQTLGQGPEFLTYFQNEAQLEKSRLLSDRFSAERPKGSFSTLEIQRTEQGDSAMYLCASSPSRRTSGRSYNEQFFGPGTRLTVL.

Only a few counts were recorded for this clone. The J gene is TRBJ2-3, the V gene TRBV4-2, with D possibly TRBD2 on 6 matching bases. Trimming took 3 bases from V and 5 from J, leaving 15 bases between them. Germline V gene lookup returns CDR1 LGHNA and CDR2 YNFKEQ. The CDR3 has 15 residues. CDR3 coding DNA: TGTGCCAGCAGCCACACGGGAGAAGTGGGAGATACGCAGTATTTT. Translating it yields CASSHTGEVGDTQYF.

CDR3 DNA: TGTGCCAGCAGCTTAGGCGCTGAAGCTTTCTTT. Translating gives CASSLGAEAFF. The chain is built from TRBV11-2 and TRBJ1-1; D is unclear. The CDR3 is 11 residues long. Germline V gene lookup returns CDR1 SGHAT and CDR2 FQNNGV. With 1 base removed from V and 6 bases from J, the gap between germline ends came to 3 bases.

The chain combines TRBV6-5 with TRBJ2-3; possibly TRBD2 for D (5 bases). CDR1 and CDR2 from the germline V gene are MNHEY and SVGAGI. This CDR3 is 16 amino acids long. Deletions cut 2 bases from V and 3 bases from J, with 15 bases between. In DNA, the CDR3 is TGTGCCAGCAGTTACGAGGGCATTGGAGTGACAGATACGCAGTATTTT. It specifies CASSYEGIGVTDTQYF.

Written as DNA, the CDR3 is TGCAGCGTTGTGACGGTCACTGAAGCTTTCTTT. Encoded protein: CSVVTVTEAFF. The chain employs TRBV29-1 and TRBJ1-1; D gene uncertain. Germline CDR1 SQVTM, CDR2 ANQGSEA. Trimming shortened V by 4 bases and J by 4 bases, and 7 bases separated the two germline ends. The CDR3 is made up of 11 amino acids.

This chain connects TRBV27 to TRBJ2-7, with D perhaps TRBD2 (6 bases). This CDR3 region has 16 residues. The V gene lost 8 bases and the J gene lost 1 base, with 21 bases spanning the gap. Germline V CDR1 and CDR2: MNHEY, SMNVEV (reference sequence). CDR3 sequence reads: CASEVWTGGSSYEQYF. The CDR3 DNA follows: TGTGCCAGCGAAGTTTGGACTGGGGGGAGTTCCTACGAGCAGTACTTC.

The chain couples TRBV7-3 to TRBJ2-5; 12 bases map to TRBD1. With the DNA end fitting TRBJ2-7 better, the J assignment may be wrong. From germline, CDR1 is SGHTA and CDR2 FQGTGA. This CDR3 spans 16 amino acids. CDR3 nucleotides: TGTGCCAGCAGCTTAACCGGGACAGGGGGCTTCGACGAGCAGTACTTC. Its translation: CASSLTGTGGFDEQYF.

This CDR3 reads CASSFHSRVDTQYF. The CDR3 nucleotides are TGTGCCAGCAGCTTTCATAGCAGGGTAGATACGCAGTATTTT. The chain has TRBV7-2 and TRBJ2-3; D possibly corresponds to TRBD1 (5 bases). The length of the CDR3 is 14 residues. Germline V gives CDR1 SGHTA, CDR2 FQGNSA. The ends were cut back, 3 bases at V and 5 bases at J, with 12 bases in the middle.

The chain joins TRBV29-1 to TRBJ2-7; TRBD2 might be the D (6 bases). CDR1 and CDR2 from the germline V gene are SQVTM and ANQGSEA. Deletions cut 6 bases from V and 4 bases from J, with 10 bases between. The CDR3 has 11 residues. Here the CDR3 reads CSVTREYEQYF. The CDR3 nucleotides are TGCAGCGTAACCCGGGAGTACGAGCAGTACTTC.

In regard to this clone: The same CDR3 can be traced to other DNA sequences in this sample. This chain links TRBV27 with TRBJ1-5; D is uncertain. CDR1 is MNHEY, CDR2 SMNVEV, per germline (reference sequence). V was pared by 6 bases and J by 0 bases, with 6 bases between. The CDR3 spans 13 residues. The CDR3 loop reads CASSRYSNQPQHF. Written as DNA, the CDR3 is TGTGCCAGCAGCCGATATAGCAATCAGCCCCAGCATTTT.

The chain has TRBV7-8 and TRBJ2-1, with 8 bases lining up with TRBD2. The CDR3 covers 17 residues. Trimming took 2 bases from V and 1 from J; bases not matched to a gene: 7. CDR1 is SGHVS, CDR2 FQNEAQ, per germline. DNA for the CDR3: TGTGCCAGCAGCTTATTTAGAGCGGGGGTTTCCTACAATGAGCAGTTCTTC. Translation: CASSLFRAGVSYNEQFF. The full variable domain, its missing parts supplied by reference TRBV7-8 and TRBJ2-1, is GAGVSQSPRYKVAKRGQDVALRCDPISGHVSLFWYQQALGQGPEFLTYFQNEAQLDKSGLPSDRFFAERPEGSVSTLKIQRTQQEDSAVYLCASSLFRAGVSYNEQFFGPGTRLTVL.

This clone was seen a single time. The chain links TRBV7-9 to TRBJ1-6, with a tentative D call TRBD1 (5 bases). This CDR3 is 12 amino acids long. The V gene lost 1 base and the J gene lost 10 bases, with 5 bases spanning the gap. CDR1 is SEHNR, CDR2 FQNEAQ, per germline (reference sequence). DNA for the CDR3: TGTGCCAGCAGCTTAGAGGGGTCACCCCTCCACTTT. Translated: CASSLEGSPLHF. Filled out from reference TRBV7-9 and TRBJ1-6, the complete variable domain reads DTGVSQNPRHKITKRGQNVTFRCDPISEHNRLYWYRQTLGQGPEFLTYFQNEAQLEKSRLLSDRFSAERPKGSFSTLEIQRTEQGDSAMYLCASSLEGSPLHFGNGTRLTVT.

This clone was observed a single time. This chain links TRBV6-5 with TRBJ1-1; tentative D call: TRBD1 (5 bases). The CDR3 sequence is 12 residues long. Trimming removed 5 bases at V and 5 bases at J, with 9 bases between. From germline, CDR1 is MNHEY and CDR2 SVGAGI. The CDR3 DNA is TGTGCCAGCAGTCGGGGGAGGACTGAAGCTTTCTTT. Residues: CASSRGRTEAFF.

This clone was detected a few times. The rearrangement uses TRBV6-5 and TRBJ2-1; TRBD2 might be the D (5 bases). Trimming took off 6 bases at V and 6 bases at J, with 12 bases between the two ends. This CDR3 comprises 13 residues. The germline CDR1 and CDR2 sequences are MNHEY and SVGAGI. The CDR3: CASSHDYRNEQFF. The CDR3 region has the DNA TGTGCCAGCAGCCATGACTACCGCAATGAGCAGTTCTTC.

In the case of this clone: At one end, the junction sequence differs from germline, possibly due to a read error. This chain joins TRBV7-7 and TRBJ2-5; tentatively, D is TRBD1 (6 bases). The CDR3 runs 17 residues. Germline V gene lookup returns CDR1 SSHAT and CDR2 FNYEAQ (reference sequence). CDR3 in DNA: TGTGCTAGCAGCTCTCTGTCAGGGGATCGATACCAAGAGACCCAGTACTTC. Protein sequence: CASSSLSGDRYQETQYF.

CDR3 region: CSAVLSGPIQTQYF. The CDR3 DNA reads as TGCAGCGCAGTACTTAGCGGCCCCATACAGACCCAGTACTTC. V and J are TRBV29-1 and TRBJ2-5, with D tentatively TRBD2 (6 bases). The CDR3 covers 14 residues. V lost 7 bases and J 6 bases, leaving 21 bases between the germline ends. Germline V gene lookup returns CDR1 SQVTM and CDR2 ANQGSEA.

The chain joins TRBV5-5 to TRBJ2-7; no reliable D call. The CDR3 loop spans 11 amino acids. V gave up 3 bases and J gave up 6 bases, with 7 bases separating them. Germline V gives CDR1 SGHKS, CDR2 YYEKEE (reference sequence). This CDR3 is CASSSWSEQYF. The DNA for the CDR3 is TGTGCCAGCAGCTCCTGGAGCGAGCAGTACTTC.

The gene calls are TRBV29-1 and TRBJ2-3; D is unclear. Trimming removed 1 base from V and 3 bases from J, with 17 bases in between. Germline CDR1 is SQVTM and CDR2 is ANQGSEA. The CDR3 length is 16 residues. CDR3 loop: CSVEGSGGHPTDTQYF. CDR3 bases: TGCAGCGTTGAAGGTTCGGGCGGCCACCCAACAGATACGCAGTATTTT.

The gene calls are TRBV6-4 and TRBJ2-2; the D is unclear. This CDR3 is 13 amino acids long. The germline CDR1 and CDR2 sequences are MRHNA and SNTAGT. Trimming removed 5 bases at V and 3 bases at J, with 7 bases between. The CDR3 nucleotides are TGTGCCAGCAGTCCAGACGACACCGGGGAGCTGTTTTTT. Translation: CASSPDDTGELFF.

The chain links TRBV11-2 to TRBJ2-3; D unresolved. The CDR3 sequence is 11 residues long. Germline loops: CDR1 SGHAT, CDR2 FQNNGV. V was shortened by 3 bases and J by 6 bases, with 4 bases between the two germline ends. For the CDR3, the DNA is TGTGCCAGCAGCTTTGCCGATACGCAGTATTTT. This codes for CASSFADTQYF.

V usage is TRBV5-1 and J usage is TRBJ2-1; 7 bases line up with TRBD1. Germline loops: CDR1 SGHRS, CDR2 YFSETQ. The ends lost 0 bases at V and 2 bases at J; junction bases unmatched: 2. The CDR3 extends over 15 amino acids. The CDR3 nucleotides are TGCGCCAGCAGCTTGGACAGGGGAGCCTACAATGAGCAGTTCTTC. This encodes CASSLDRGAYNEQFF. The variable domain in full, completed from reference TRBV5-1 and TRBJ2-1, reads KAGVTQTPRYLIKTRGQQVTLSCSPISGHRSVSWYQQTPGQGLQFLFEYFSETQRNKGNFPGRFSGRQFSNSRSEMNVSTLELGDSALYLCASSLDRGAYNEQFFGPGTRLTVL.